Listed below are T cell receptor beta chains from one sample, sequenced in a study of radiation and T cells in renal cell carcinoma. The method was immunoSEQ multiplex PCR; TCRdb's version includes in-frame clones alone and lacks a portion of them. This sample has approximately 9,400 clones; about three fifths occur once, and the top ten carry around 9.7%. The sequenced sample was tumor tissue, obtained from a patient whose treatment was nephrectomy without radiotherapy. Receptors originate from a man in his forties with renal cell carcinoma. Each CDR3 is given with its conserved first and last residue. The D gene is left open where the match is weak.

>14|TRBV30|TRBD1
CAWDKQGAQGKQYF
>14|TRBV4-2|NA
CASSQDRGNTEAFF
>16|TRBV10-3|TRBD1
CAISEDRGIFRYGYTF
>13|TRBV5-6|NA
CASSPAGARGYTF
>15|TRBV4-1|TRBD2
CASSQVGGRGNEQFF
>15|TRBV14|TRBD1
CASSQAAGGNTEAFF
>15|TRBV4-1|NA
CASSQGRSTNTEAFF
>15|TRBV7-8|NA
CASSLDLGQKFEQYF
>17|TRBV4-2|NA
CASSPSTTDSFNEKLFF
>14|TRBV28|NA
CASSSPSPPGELFF
>14|TRBV14|NA
CASSRTGTTDTQYF
>16|TRBV14|NA
CASSQEAAVGYGEAFF
>11|TRBV20-1|NA
CSAILGNEQFF
>13|TRBV5-1|NA
CASSFSSNYGYTF
>17|TRBV5-1|NA
CASSPASGVSGANVLTF
>15|TRBV11-2|TRBD1
CASSFTGAANQPQHF
>16|TRBV11-3|NA
CASSPGGSSSYNEQFF
>15|TRBV14|NA
CASSQERQRETTQYF
>12|TRBV29-1|NA
CSVETGRGGYTF
>13|TRBV10-3|NA
CAISVGGNTEAFF
>15|TRBV4-2|NA
CASSHNGGEPYEQYF